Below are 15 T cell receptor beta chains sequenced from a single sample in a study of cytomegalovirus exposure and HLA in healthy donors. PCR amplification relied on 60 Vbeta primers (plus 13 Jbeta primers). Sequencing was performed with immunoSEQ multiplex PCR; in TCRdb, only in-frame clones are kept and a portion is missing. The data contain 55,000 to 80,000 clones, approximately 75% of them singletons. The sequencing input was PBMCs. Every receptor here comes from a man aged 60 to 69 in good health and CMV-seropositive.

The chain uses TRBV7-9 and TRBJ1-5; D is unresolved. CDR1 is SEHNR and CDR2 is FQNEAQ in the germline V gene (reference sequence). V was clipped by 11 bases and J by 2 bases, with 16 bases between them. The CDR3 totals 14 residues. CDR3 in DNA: TGTGCCTCCGCCGGGGTCGCTGGCAATCAGCCCCAGCATTTT. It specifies CASAGVAGNQPQHF.

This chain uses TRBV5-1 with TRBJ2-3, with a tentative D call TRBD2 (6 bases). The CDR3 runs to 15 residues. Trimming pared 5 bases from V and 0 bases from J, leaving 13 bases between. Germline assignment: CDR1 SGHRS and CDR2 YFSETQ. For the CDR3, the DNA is TGCGCCAGCAGAGCACGGGAGACTAGCACAGATACGCAGTATTTT. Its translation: CASRARETSTDTQYF.

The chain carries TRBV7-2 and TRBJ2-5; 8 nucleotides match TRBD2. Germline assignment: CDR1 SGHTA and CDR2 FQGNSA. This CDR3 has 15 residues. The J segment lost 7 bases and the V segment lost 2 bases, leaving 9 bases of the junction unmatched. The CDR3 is CASSLTRGAGGTQYF. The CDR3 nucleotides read TGTGCCAGCAGCTTAACGCGGGGGGCCGGGGGGACCCAGTACTTC.

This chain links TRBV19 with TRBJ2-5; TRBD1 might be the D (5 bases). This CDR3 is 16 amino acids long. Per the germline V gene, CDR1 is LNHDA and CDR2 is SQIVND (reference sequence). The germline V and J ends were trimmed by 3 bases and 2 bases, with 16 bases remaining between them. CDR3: CASSIYLPGYQETQYF. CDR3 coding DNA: TGTGCCAGTAGTATCTACCTTCCAGGGTATCAAGAGACCCAGTACTTC.

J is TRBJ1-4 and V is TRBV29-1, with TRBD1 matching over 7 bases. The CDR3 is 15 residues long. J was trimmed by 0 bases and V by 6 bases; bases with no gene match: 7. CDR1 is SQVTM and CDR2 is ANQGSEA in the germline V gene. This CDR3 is CSVQGGPATNEKLFF. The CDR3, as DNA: TGCAGCGTGCAGGGGGGTCCGGCAACTAATGAAAAACTGTTTTTT.

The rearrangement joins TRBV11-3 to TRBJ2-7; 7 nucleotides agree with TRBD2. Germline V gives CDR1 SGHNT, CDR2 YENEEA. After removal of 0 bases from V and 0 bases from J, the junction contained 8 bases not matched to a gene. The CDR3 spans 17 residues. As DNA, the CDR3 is TGTGCCAGCAGCTTAGACCCGACTAGCCGAATCTCCTACGAGCAGTACTTC. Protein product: CASSLDPTSRISYEQYF.

The CDR3 here is CASSLQGATNEKLFF. In DNA form, the CDR3 reads TGTGCCAGCTCCCTGCAGGGGGCAACTAATGAAAAACTGTTTTTT. V gene TRBV2 combines with J gene TRBJ1-4; 7 positions match TRBD1. The trim removed 8 bases at V and 0 bases at J, leaving 6 bases unmatched. The germline gives CDR1 SNHLY, CDR2 FYNNEI. There are 15 residues in the CDR3.

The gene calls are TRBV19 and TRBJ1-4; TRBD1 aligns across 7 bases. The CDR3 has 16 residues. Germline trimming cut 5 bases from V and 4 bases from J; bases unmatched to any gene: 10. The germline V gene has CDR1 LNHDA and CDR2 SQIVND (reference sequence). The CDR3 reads CASSLDRVRGNEKLFF. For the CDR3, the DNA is TGTGCCAGTAGTCTCGACAGGGTACGGGGTAATGAAAAACTGTTTTTT.

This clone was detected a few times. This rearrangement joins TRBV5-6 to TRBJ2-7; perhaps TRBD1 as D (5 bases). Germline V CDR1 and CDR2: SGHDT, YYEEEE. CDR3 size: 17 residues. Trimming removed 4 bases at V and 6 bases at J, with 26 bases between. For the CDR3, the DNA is TGTGCCAGCAGCCCGCGCGAGAACAGGAATTCGGTAGGCGAGCAGTACTTC. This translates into CASSPRENRNSVGEQYF. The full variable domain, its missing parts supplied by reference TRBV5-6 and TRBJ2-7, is DAGVTQSPTHLIKTRGQQVTLRCSPKSGHDTVSWYQQALGQGPQFIFQYYEEEERQRGNFPDRFSGHQFPNYSSELNVNALLLGDSALYLCASSPRENRNSVGEQYFGPGTRLTVT.

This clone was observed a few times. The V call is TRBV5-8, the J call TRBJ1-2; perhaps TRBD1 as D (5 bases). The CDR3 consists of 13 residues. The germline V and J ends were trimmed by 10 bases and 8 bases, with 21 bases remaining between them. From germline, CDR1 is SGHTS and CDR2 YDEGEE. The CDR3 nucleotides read TGTGCCGGGATCCTGACCAGGGTGATCGGCTACACCTTC. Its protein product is CAGILTRVIGYTF.

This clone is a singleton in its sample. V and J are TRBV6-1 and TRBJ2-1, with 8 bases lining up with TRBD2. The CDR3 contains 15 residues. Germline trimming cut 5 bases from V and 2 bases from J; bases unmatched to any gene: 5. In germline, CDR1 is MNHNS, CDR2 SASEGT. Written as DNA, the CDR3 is TGTGCCAGCAGTCAACGTAGCGGGACCTACAATGAGCAGTTCTTC. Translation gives CASSQRSGTYNEQFF.

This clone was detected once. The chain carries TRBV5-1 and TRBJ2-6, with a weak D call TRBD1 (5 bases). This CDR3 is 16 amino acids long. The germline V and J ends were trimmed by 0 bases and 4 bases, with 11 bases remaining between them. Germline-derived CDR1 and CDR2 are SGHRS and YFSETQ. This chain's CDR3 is CASSLGSRAGANVLTF. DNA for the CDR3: TGCGCCAGCAGCTTGGGCTCCAGGGCCGGGGCCAACGTCCTGACTTTC.

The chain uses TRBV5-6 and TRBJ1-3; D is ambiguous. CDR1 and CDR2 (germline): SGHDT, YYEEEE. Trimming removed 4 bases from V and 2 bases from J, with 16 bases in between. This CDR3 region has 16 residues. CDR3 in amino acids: CASSPGSRRAGNTIYF. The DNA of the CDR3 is TGTGCCAGCAGCCCCGGGTCCAGGAGGGCTGGAAACACCATATATTTT. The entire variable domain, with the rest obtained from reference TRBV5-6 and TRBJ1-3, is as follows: DAGVTQSPTHLIKTRGQQVTLRCSPKSGHDTVSWYQQALGQGPQFIFQYYEEEERQRGNFPDRFSGHQFPNYSSELNVNALLLGDSALYLCASSPGSRRAGNTIYFGEGSWLTVV.

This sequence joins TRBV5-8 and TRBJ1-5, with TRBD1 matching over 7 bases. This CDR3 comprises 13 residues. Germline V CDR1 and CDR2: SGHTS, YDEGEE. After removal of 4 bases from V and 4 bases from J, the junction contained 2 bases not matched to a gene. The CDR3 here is CASSRTGNQPQHF. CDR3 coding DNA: TGTGCCAGCAGCCGGACAGGAAATCAGCCCCAGCATTTT.

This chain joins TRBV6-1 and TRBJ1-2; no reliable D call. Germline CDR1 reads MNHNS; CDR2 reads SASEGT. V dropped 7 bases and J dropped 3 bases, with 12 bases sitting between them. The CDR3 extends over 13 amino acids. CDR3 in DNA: TGTGCCAGCACCCTTACACGGGACTATGGCTACACCTTC. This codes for CASTLTRDYGYTF.